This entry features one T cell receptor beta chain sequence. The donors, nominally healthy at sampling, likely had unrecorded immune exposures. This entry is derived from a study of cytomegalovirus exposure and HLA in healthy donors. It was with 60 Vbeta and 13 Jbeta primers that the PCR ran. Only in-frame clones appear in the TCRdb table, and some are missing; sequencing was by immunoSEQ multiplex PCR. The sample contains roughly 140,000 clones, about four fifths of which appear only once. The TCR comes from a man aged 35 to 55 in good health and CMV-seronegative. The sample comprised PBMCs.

The CDR3 protein is CASSASQGLSNQPQHF. The DNA of the CDR3 is TGTGCCAGCAGTGCCTCGCAGGGGCTAAGCAATCAGCCCCAGCATTTT. The chain uses TRBV2 and TRBJ1-5; D is perhaps TRBD1 (6 bases). The germline gives CDR1 SNHLY, CDR2 FYNNEI. This CDR3 has 16 residues. Between the trimmed V and J ends, which lost 4 bases and 1 base, there was a span of 14 bases.